Below are 27 T cell receptor beta chains sequenced from a single sample in a study of T cells of healthy individuals. MiXCR, applied by TCRdb to the 5' RACE reads, yields one record per CDR3 protein. Of 50,000 to 55,000 distinct CDR3 sequences listed, 14% to 15% are singletons. These receptors were taken from a human donor in good health.

This clonotype has a count of ten or more. The chain employs TRBV27 and TRBJ2-1; unclear D gene. Per the germline V gene, CDR1 is MNHEY and CDR2 is SMNVEV (reference sequence). The CDR3 consists of 18 residues. Deletions cut 3 bases from V and 0 bases from J, with 18 bases between. CDR3 amino acids: CASSFDGRTLSSYNEQFF. As DNA, the CDR3 is TGTGCCAGCAGTTTCGATGGACGGACCTTAAGCTCCTACAATGAGCAGTTCTTC.

This clonotype showed up just a few times. The V and J genes are TRBV6-1 and TRBJ1-5; D is undetermined. The CDR3 has 14 amino acids. CDR1 is MNHNS, CDR2 SASEGT, per germline. V was clipped by 0 bases and J by 2 bases, with 5 bases between them. CDR3 sequence reads: CASSEALGNQPQHF. The CDR3 DNA sequence: TGTGCCAGCAGTGAAGCGTTGGGCAATCAGCCCCAGCATTTT.

To note about this clonotype: A single base separates this from a much larger clone, so it may be a read error. The rearrangement uses TRBV27 and TRBJ1-2, with 8 bases fitting TRBD1. CDR3 size: 15 residues. Germline loops: CDR1 MNHEY, CDR2 SMNVEV (reference sequence). V lost 8 bases to trimming and J lost 4 bases; unmatched junction nucleotides: 12. The CDR3 DNA is TGTGCCAGCGCCCCGGGACAGGCCGAAATCTATGGCTACACCTTC. It codes for CASAPGQAEIYGYTF.

The gene calls are TRBV6-6 and TRBJ1-1, with a tentative D call TRBD1 (5 bases). The CDR3 runs 13 residues. CDR1 is MNHNY and CDR2 is SVGAGI in the germline V gene (reference sequence). Trimming took off 6 bases at V and 8 bases at J, with 16 bases between the two ends. Here the CDR3 reads CASSRDGVREAFF. The CDR3 DNA is TGTGCCAGCAGCCGGGACGGCGTGAGAGAAGCTTTCTTT.

The J gene is TRBJ1-6, the V gene TRBV6-1, with no clear D. CDR1 is MNHNS, CDR2 SASEGT, per germline. This CDR3 has 11 amino acids. Trimming cost V 4 bases and J 9 bases, with 4 bases left between them. The CDR3 nucleotides are TGTGCCAGCAGTGTCGGTTCACCCCTCCACTTT. Translating gives CASSVGSPLHF.

In its sample, this clonotype was seen many times. The chain couples TRBV7-9 to TRBJ2-1; D remains ambiguous. The CDR3 length is 14 residues. From germline, CDR1 is SEHNR and CDR2 FQNEAQ (reference sequence). Trimming took off 1 base at V and 12 bases at J, with 16 bases between the two ends. The CDR3 coding sequence is TGTGCCAGCAGCTTAGGTGTGCCCGCTTTAGGGCAGTTCTTC. Residues: CASSLGVPALGQFF.

This clonotype was observed at least ten times. V usage is TRBV15 and J usage is TRBJ2-7, with D unresolved. This CDR3 has 11 amino acids. Germline-derived CDR1 and CDR2 are LNHNV and YYDKDF (reference sequence). V lost 0 bases and J 10 bases, leaving 7 bases between the germline ends. CDR3 residues: CATSRDYTQYF. The CDR3 nucleotides read TGTGCCACCAGCAGAGATTATACTCAGTACTTC.

This clonotype occurred many times. The gene calls are TRBV4-2 and TRBJ1-1; D might be TRBD1 (5 bases). Trimming shortened V by 0 bases and J by 5 bases, and 10 bases separated the two germline ends. This CDR3 comprises 14 residues. CDR1 LGHNA and CDR2 YNFKEQ come from the germline V gene. The DNA of the CDR3 is TGTGCCAGCAGCCAAGAGGCCGGGGGGACTGAAGCTTTCTTT. This translates into CASSQEAGGTEAFF.

In its sample, this clonotype was seen a few times. This chain links TRBV3-1 with TRBJ2-1; D call uncertain. With 1 base removed from V and 13 bases from J, the gap between germline ends came to 11 bases. CDR3 length equals 12 residues. Germline CDR1 and CDR2: LGHDT and YNNKEL (reference sequence). CDR3 bases: TGTGCCAGCAGCCAAGGGTGGGCTCATCAGTTCTTC. It is translated as CASSQGWAHQFF.

This clonotype was seen only a few times. In nucleotides, the CDR3 is TGCGCCAGCAGCCAAGAGGGTCCGGGGCTCTCCTACGAGCAGTACTTC. Protein: CASSQEGPGLSYEQYF. This chain connects TRBV4-1 to TRBJ2-7; D may be TRBD1 or TRBD2 (5 bases each). The germline gives CDR1 MGHRA, CDR2 YSYEKL. V was cut by 0 bases and J by 0 bases, with 12 bases left in between. This CDR3 comprises 16 residues.

This clonotype was seen only a few times. The chain carries TRBV2 and TRBJ2-4; D remains ambiguous. V was cut by 4 bases and J by 2 bases, with 15 bases left in between. CDR1 SNHLY and CDR2 FYNNEI come from the germline V gene. The CDR3 runs 16 residues. The CDR3, as DNA: TGTGCCAGCAGTGTGAATCAAATGAGGACCAAAAACATTCAGTACTTC. As protein: CASSVNQMRTKNIQYF.

This clonotype has ten or more counts. This chain connects TRBV9 to TRBJ2-3; perhaps TRBD1 as D (5 bases). CDR3 length: 15 amino acids. The germline V and J ends were trimmed by 0 bases and 1 base, with 9 bases remaining between them. Germline lookup yields CDR1 SGDLS and CDR2 YYNGEE. This CDR3 reads CASSVGARGTDTQYF. The CDR3 DNA follows: TGTGCCAGCAGCGTAGGTGCCAGGGGCACAGATACGCAGTATTTT.

The chain joins TRBV5-6 to TRBJ2-7; D remains ambiguous. The ends were cut back, 3 bases at V and 3 bases at J, with 7 bases in the middle. This CDR3 region has 12 residues. Germline-derived CDR1 and CDR2 are SGHDT and YYEEEE. The CDR3 here is CASSSSYYEQYF. CDR3 coding DNA: TGTGCCAGCAGCTCGAGCTACTACGAGCAGTACTTC. The full variable domain, in which reference TRBV5-6 and TRBJ2-7 provide the parts outside the CDR3, is DAGVTQSPTHLIKTRGQQVTLRCSPKSGHDTVSWYQQALGQGPQFIFQYYEEEERQRGNFPDRFSGHQFPNYSSELNVNALLLGDSALYLCASSSSYYEQYFGPGTRLTVT.

This clonotype appeared many times. The rearrangement joins TRBV20-1 to TRBJ2-1; 8 positions match TRBD1. The CDR3 is made up of 14 amino acids. The V gene end was trimmed by 6 bases and the J gene end by 6 bases; junction bases not matched to a gene: 10. Germline CDR1 and CDR2: DFQATT and SNEGSKA (reference sequence). The DNA of the CDR3 is TGCAGTGCCCCGCGGCCAGGGGGCTTCAATGAGCAGTTCTTC. It codes for CSAPRPGGFNEQFF.

The sample holds a few counts of this clonotype. The CDR3 here is CASSLIGGRTGTYEQYF. CDR3 DNA sequence: TGTGCCAGCAGTTTAATAGGAGGGCGGACAGGTACCTACGAGCAGTACTTC. The chain has TRBV28 and TRBJ2-7; D might be TRBD1 (7 bases). The CDR3 runs 17 residues. V shed 2 bases and J shed 2 bases, with 19 bases lying between them. CDR1 and CDR2 (germline): MDHEN, SYDVKM.

This clonotype occurred many times. DNA of the CDR3: TGTGCCAGCTCACCAGATCCCTCGACATTAGGCGGCTACACCTTC. This gives the protein CASSPDPSTLGGYTF. This chain joins TRBV18 and TRBJ1-2; D is undetermined. Germline V CDR1 and CDR2: KGHSH, LQKENI. Trimming pared 2 bases from V and 8 bases from J, leaving 18 bases between. The CDR3 is 15 residues long.

Only a few counts were recorded for this clonotype. The chain recombines TRBV20-1 with TRBJ2-3; D is possibly TRBD2 (5 bases). Trimming took off 6 bases at V and 0 bases at J, with 13 bases between the two ends. The CDR3 extends over 14 amino acids. Germline V lookup: CDR1 DFQATT, CDR2 SNEGSKA (reference sequence). The CDR3 nucleotides read TGCAGTGCCTTTTCTCTAGCAAGCACAGATACGCAGTATTTT. Translated: CSAFSLASTDTQYF.

This clonotype was seen a few times. The V gene is TRBV20-1, the J gene TRBJ2-1; 12 bases map to TRBD2. The V segment lost 5 bases and the J segment 7 bases; nucleotides outside the gene matches: 6. The germline gives CDR1 DFQATT, CDR2 SNEGSKA (reference sequence). The CDR3 has 14 amino acids. The CDR3 sequence is CSASGLAGSNEQFF. The CDR3 region has the DNA TGCAGTGCTTCAGGACTAGCGGGATCTAATGAGCAGTTCTTC.

Turning to this clonotype: The conserved phenylalanine or tryptophan normally closing the CDR3 is absent here, so this likely arose from a read error. The J gene is TRBJ2-7, the V gene TRBV7-9, with D unclear. CDR3 length equals 15 residues. Germline CDR1 reads SEHNR; CDR2 reads FQNEAQ (reference sequence). Trimming took off 1 base at V and 5 bases at J, with 15 bases between the two ends. The CDR3 loop reads CASSLVPAASHEQYL. CDR3 nucleotides: TGTGCCAGCAGCTTAGTCCCAGCCGCCAGCCACGAGCAGTACTTA.

In its sample, this clonotype was seen many times. V gene TRBV11-3 combines with J gene TRBJ1-4; the D is unclear. Germline-derived CDR1 and CDR2 are SGHNT and YENEEA. The CDR3 sequence is 15 residues long. V was cut by 1 base and J by 0 bases, with 6 bases left in between. The CDR3 region is CASSLGLATNEKLFF. The CDR3 coding sequence is TGTGCCAGCAGCTTAGGATTGGCAACTAATGAAAAACTGTTTTTT.

This chain connects TRBV11-2 to TRBJ2-2; no reliable D call. V was pared by 2 bases and J by 0 bases, with 10 bases between. Looked up from germline, CDR1 is SGHAT and CDR2 is FQNNGV. The CDR3 is 16 amino acids. The DNA for the CDR3 is TGTGCCAGCAGCTTACGTCCGTTTGCGAACACCGGGGAGCTGTTTTTT. It translates to CASSLRPFANTGELFF.

This clonotype was seen repeatedly, ten times or more. The genes are TRBV30 and TRBJ1-2; 8 bases line up with TRBD1. The junction had 11 bases not matched to a gene; V was cut back by 1 base and J by 4 bases. Germline V gene sequence: CDR1 GTSNPN, CDR2 SVGIG (reference sequence). The CDR3 sequence is 16 residues long. The chain's CDR3 is CAWSDPSGTGTYGYTF. The CDR3 DNA reads as TGTGCCTGGAGTGACCCATCCGGGACAGGTACCTATGGCTACACCTTC.

Only a few counts were recorded for this clonotype. V is TRBV5-1 and J is TRBJ2-5; D call uncertain. With 3 bases removed from V and 6 bases from J, the gap between germline ends came to 12 bases. From germline, CDR1 is SGHRS and CDR2 YFSETQ. The CDR3 has 13 residues. Here the CDR3 DNA reads TGCGCCAGCAGCTCGATTACCAAGCAGACCCAGTACTTC. This translates into CASSSITKQTQYF. Full variable domain (outside the CDR3, taken from reference TRBV5-1 and TRBJ2-5): KAGVTQTPRYLIKTRGQQVTLSCSPISGHRSVSWYQQTPGQGLQFLFEYFSETQRNKGNFPGRFSGRQFSNSRSEMNVSTLELGDSALYLCASSSITKQTQYFGPGTRLLVL.

This clonotype was detected a few times. The chain recombines TRBV9 with TRBJ2-7; 9 nucleotides line up with TRBD1. The V segment lost 5 bases and the J segment 2 bases; nucleotides outside the gene matches: 11. CDR3 length equals 16 residues. Looked up from germline, CDR1 is SGDLS and CDR2 is YYNGEE. CDR3 residues: CASSENPGQGAYEQYF. CDR3 sequence (DNA): TGTGCCAGCAGTGAGAATCCGGGACAGGGTGCCTACGAGCAGTACTTC.

The chain links TRBV7-2 to TRBJ2-1; 8 bases are a match to TRBD2. The V gene's germline CDR1 is SGHTA and CDR2 FQGNSA. The CDR3 is 15 residues long. V lost 1 base and J lost 9; bases outside the gene matches: 8. The CDR3 coding sequence is TGTGCCAGCAGCTTAGACCTCGCGGGGGGAGGTGAGCAGTTCTTC. Its translation: CASSLDLAGGGEQFF. The full variable domain, in which reference TRBV7-2 and TRBJ2-1 provide the parts outside the CDR3, is GAGVSQSPSNKVTEKGKDVELRCDPISGHTALYWYRQSLGQGLEFLIYFQGNSAPDKSGLPSDRFSAERTGGSVSTLTIQRTQQEDSAVYLCASSLDLAGGGEQFFGPGTRLTVL.

This chain links TRBV4-3 with TRBJ2-4; D is undetermined. The ends were cut back, 1 base at V and 6 bases at J, with 13 bases in the middle. Germline lookup yields CDR1 LGHNA and CDR2 YSLEER. The CDR3 has 15 residues. The CDR3 DNA follows: TGCGCCAGCAGCCAAGGCCTGGGTTTAGGAAACATTCAGTACTTC. Protein sequence: CASSQGLGLGNIQYF.

At least ten counts were recorded for this clonotype. V is TRBV29-1 and J is TRBJ2-5; the D gene is possibly TRBD1 (6 bases). Germline lookup yields CDR1 SQVTM and CDR2 ANQGSEA. Trimming cost V 0 bases and J 1 base, with 15 bases left between them. The CDR3 loop spans 16 amino acids. CDR3 residues: CSVEERSGQPQETQYF. For the CDR3, the DNA is TGCAGCGTTGAAGAGCGGAGCGGACAGCCCCAAGAGACCCAGTACTTC.